This is a list of T cell receptor beta chains from one sample in a study of shared clonotypes between healthy human individuals. Profiled with immunoSEQ multiplex PCR; TCRdb holds only in-frame clones, not every one. The data show around 2,000,000 clones, with roughly 91% seen just once and 1.5% to 2% held by the top ten. The sequencing input was naive CD8+ T cells from PBMCs. The receptor source for this set is a man younger than 35 in good health. Some clones in this sample may be carry-over from other donors' samples. Both conserved end residues are part of each CDR3. A D gene is named only where the DNA matches it firmly. Size is stated for part of the rows, as once, few or many counts, or as a class when the clone is expanded.

v_call,j_call,d_call,clone_size,cdr3_aa,cdr3_nt
TRBV30,TRBJ2-7,-,-,CAWKEGSDLSYEQYF,TGTGCCTGGAAGGAAGGGTCAGATTTATCCTACGAGCAGTACTTC
TRBV6-6,TRBJ2-7,-,-,CASSHSPRGRPYEQYF,TGTGCCAGCAGCCACTCCCCCAGGGGACGACCCTACGAGCAGTACTTC
TRBV6-5,TRBJ1-1,-,-,CASSYSGEAEAFF,TGTGCCAGCAGTTACTCGGGGGAGGCTGAAGCTTTCTTT
TRBV6-5,TRBJ2-7,TRBD2,-,CASTPSRGLGREQYF,TGTGCCAGCACCCCGAGCCGTGGGCTCGGGAGGGAGCAGTACTTC
TRBV28,TRBJ2-2,-,-,CASSFRKTGELFF,TGTGCCAGCAGTTTCCGGAAGACCGGGGAGCTGTTTTTT
TRBV2,TRBJ2-7,TRBD2,-,CASRSGLAYEQYF,TGTGCCAGCAGATCCGGACTAGCCTACGAGCAGTACTTC
TRBV11-2,TRBJ2-2,-,-,CASIPAGAANTGELFF,TGTGCCAGCATCCCCGCCGGGGCAGCGAACACCGGGGAGCTGTTTTTT
TRBV4-1,TRBJ2-3,TRBD2,once,CASRPLAGGRTDTQYF,TGCGCCAGCAGGCCACTAGCGGGAGGGCGCACAGATACGCAGTATTTT
TRBV2,TRBJ2-7,-,-,CASSASLYEQYF,TGTGCCAGCAGTGCTAGTCTGTACGAGCAGTACTTC
TRBV2,TRBJ2-7,-,-,CASSVHSNYEQYF,TGTGCCAGCAGTGTCCACTCTAACTACGAGCAGTACTTC
TRBV7-9,TRBJ2-5,TRBD1,-,CASSSRQGGETQYF,TGTGCCAGCAGCTCCCGACAGGGTGGAGAGACCCAGTACTTC
TRBV28,TRBJ2-2,-,once,CASSFLQQGNTGELFF,TGTGCCAGCAGTTTCCTGCAACAGGGAAACACCGGGGAGCTGTTTTTT
TRBV5-6,TRBJ2-5,TRBD2,once,CASSLGTSGRETQYF,TGTGCCAGCAGCTTAGGGACTAGCGGGAGGGAGACCCAGTACTTC
TRBV9,TRBJ2-1,-,once,CASSPQGGAYNEQFF,TGTGCCAGCAGCCCCCAGGGGGGAGCCTACAATGAGCAGTTCTTC
TRBV27,TRBJ2-7,-,-,CASSLSTEGMNEQYF,TGTGCCAGCAGTTTATCGACAGAAGGAATGAACGAGCAGTACTTC
TRBV27,TRBJ2-1,-,-,CASSLTALPYNEQFF,TGTGCCAGCAGTTTGACTGCACTACCCTACAATGAGCAGTTCTTC
TRBV27,TRBJ1-1,-,-,CASSSPASMNTEAFF,TGTGCCAGCAGTTCCCCGGCCTCTATGAACACTGAAGCTTTCTTT
TRBV12-5,TRBJ1-2,-,-,CASGSNLGGYPHGYTF,TGTGCTAGTGGTTCCAATTTGGGGGGATACCCCCATGGCTACACCTTC
TRBV18,TRBJ2-7,-,-,CASSPPTYEQYF,TGTGCCAGCTCACCACCCACCTACGAGCAGTACTTC
TRBV5-6,TRBJ2-5,-,-,CASSRPGYRAQETQYF,TGTGCCAGCAGCCGGCCGGGGTACAGAGCCCAAGAGACCCAGTACTTC
TRBV19,TRBJ1-2,-,-,CASSTWETGFGYGYTF,TGTGCCAGTAGTACTTGGGAAACAGGGTTTGGATATGGCTACACCTTC
TRBV5-4,TRBJ2-5,TRBD2,-,CASSLAALAGGPTKETQYF,TGTGCCAGCAGCTTGGCCGCCCTAGCGGGAGGCCCTACCAAAGAGACCCAGTACTTC
TRBV14,TRBJ2-3,TRBD2,-,CASSQVLLAGLTDTQYF,TGTGCCAGCAGCCAAGTCTTACTAGCGGGCCTCACAGATACGCAGTATTTT
TRBV15,TRBJ2-7,-,-,CATSYAAVSYEQYF,TGTGCCACCAGCTACGCGGCAGTCTCCTACGAGCAGTACTTC
TRBV27,TRBJ2-7,-,-,CASSLGIGYEQYF,TGTGCCAGCAGTTTGGGGATCGGCTACGAGCAGTACTTC
TRBV4-1,TRBJ1-1,TRBD1,-,CASSQDLGTGGLTEAFF,TGCGCCAGCAGCCAAGATTTGGGGACAGGGGGCTTAACTGAAGCTTTCTTT
TRBV5-1,TRBJ1-2,-,-,CASSLAPIGLTNGYTF,TGCGCCAGCAGCTTGGCCCCAATAGGACTGACCAATGGCTACACCTTC
TRBV12-5,TRBJ2-5,-,-,CASGLFEYQETQYF,TGTGCTAGTGGTTTGTTCGAGTACCAAGAGACCCAGTACTTC
TRBV29-1,TRBJ2-7,-,-,CSVRFPYEQYF,TGCAGCGTCCGCTTCCCCTACGAGCAGTACTTC
TRBV7-6,TRBJ1-3,-,once,CASSSAGGNTIYF,TGTGCCAGCAGCTCGGCAGGTGGAAACACCATATATTTT
TRBV27,TRBJ1-2,-,-,CASSSLGDGYTF,TGTGCCAGCAGTTCCCTTGGGGATGGCTACACCTTC